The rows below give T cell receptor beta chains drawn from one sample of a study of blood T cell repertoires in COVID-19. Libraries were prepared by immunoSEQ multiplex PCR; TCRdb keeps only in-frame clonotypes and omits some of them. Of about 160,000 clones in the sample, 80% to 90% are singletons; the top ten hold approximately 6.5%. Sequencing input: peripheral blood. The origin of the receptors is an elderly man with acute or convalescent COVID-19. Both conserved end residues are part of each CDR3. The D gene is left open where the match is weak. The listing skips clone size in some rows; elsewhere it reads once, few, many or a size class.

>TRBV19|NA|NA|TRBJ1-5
TGTGCCAGTAGTATAGCCGCGACAGCAGAAAATCAGCCCCAGCATTTT
CASSIAATAENQPQHF
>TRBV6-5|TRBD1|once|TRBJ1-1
TGTGCCAGCAGTTCCCACCAGACAGGGCCCCCCCGAGCTTTCTTT
CASSSHQTGPPRAFF
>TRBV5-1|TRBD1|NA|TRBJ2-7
TGCGCCAGCAGCTTGGGCCAGGGGGCTCCTTCACCCTACGAGCAGTACTTC
CASSLGQGAPSPYEQYF
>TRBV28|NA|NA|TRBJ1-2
TGTGCCAGCAGTTCGACAGGAGGTAACTATGGCTACACCTTC
CASSSTGGNYGYTF
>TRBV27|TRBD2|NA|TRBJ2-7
TGTGCCAGCTCCAGGTGGCTCGGGGGGGCCTACGAGCAGTACTTC
CASSRWLGGAYEQYF
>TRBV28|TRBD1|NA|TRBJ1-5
TGTGCCAGCAGTTCAAACAGGGGAGCGCTTTTT
CASSSNRGALF
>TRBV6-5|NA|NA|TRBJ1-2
TGTGCCAGCAAAATAGGTCCAGGCTATGGCTACACCTTC
CASKIGPGYGYTF
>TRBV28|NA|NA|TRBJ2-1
TGTGCCAGCAGTTTACTACAGGAAAACAATGAGCAGTTCTTC
CASSLLQENNEQFF
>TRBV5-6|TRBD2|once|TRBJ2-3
TGTGCCAGCAGTAGGGGGACTAGCGACACAGATACGCAGTATTTT
CASSRGTSDTDTQYF
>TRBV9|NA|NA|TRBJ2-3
TGTGCCAGCAGCCCCCCCAGCGCAAGCACAGATACGCAGTATTTT
CASSPPSASTDTQYF
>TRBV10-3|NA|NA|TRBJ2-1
TGTGCCATCACCCCAGGGCGAGCCCCGAATGAGCAGTTCTTC
CAITPGRAPNEQFF
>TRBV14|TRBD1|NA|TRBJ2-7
TGTGCCAGCAGCCAAGCCGGGACAGGAGGTGCGTGGCAGTACTTC
CASSQAGTGGAWQYF
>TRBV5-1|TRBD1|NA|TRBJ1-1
TGCGCCAGCAGCGCCGGACAGGGGGCGGGGACTGAAGCTTTCTTT
CASSAGQGAGTEAFF
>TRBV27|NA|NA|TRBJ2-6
TGTGCCAGCAGTTTAAGAGAAACTGGGGCCAACGTCCTGACTTTC
CASSLRETGANVLTF
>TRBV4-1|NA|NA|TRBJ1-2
TGCGCCAGCAGCCAAGAGGACCACGGCAGGGTATATGGCTACACCTTC
CASSQEDHGRVYGYTF
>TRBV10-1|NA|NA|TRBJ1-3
TGCGCCAGCAGTGAGCCACGGGGGACGGGCAGCTCTGGGGGAAACACCATATATTTT
CASSEPRGTGSSGGNTIYF
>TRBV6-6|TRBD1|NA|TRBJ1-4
TGTGCCAGCACTAGCCCGACAGGGCCCGAAAAACTGTTTTTT
CASTSPTGPEKLFF
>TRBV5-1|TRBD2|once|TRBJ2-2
TGCGCCAGCAGCCCTAGCGGGAGTACCGGGGAGCTGTTTTTT
CASSPSGSTGELFF
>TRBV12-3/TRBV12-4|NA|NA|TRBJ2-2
TGTGCCAGCAGTTTGGGGCCCGCCGGGGAGCTGTTTTTT
CASSLGPAGELFF
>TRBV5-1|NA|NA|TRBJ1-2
TGCGCCAGCAGCGGGGAGATCTATGGCTACACCTTC
CASSGEIYGYTF
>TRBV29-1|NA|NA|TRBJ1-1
TGCAGCGTTGATTGGGCAGGGGAGAACACTGAAGCTTTCTTT
CSVDWAGENTEAFF
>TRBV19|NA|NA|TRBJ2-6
TGTGCCAGTAGACAGGAGTCTGGGGCCAACGTCCTGACTTTC
CASRQESGANVLTF
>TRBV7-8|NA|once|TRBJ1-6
TGTGCCAGCAGCTTGACGGGGGTTGATTATTCACCCCTCCACTTT
CASSLTGVDYSPLHF
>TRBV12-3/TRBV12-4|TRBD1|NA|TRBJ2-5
TGTGCCAGTACCGACAGGGTCCAAGAGACCCAGTACTTC
CASTDRVQETQYF
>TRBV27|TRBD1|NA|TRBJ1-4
TGTGCCAGCAGTTGGGACAGGGGTAATGAAAAACTGTTTTTT
CASSWDRGNEKLFF
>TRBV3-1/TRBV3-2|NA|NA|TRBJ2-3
TGTGCCAGCAGCCACGGGGGTACGCAGTATTTT
CASSHGGTQYF
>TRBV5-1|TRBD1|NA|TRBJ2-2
TGCGCCAGCAGCGTTGACAGGGCCACCGGGGAGCTGTTTTTT
CASSVDRATGELFF
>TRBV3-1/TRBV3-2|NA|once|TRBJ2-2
TGTGCCAGCAGCCAAGTCCTACGGCTCCGAGGGACCGGGGAGCTGTTTTTT
CASSQVLRLRGTGELFF
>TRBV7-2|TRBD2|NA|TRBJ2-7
TGTGCCAGCAGCTTGGGGACTAGCGGGAGGCGCCTCTCCTACGAGCAGTACTTC
CASSLGTSGRRLSYEQYF
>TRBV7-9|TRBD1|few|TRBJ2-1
TGTGCCAGCAGCTTGTCCGGGACAGGGCCCACCCACAATGAGCAGTTCTTC
CASSLSGTGPTHNEQFF
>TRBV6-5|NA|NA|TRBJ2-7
TGTGCCAGCAGTTCTCCGGACAGACCCTACGAGCAGTACTTC
CASSSPDRPYEQYF
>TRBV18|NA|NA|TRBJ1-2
TGTGCCAGCTCACCGGTCGCAGGGTTATATGGCTACACCTTC
CASSPVAGLYGYTF
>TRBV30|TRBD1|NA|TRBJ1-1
TGTGCCGGGGGACAGTATAACACTGAAGCTTTCTTT
CAGGQYNTEAFF
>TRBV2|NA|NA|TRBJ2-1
TGTGCCAGCAGTATCGGGGTGGGCTCCTACAATGAGCAGTTCTTC
CASSIGVGSYNEQFF
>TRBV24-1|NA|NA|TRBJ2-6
TGTGCCACCAGTGCGCGGGACAGTTCCTCTGGGGCCAACGTCCTGACTTTC
CATSARDSSSGANVLTF
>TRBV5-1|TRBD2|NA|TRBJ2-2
TGCGCCAGCAGCTCAAGCGGGGCGAACACCGGGGAGCTGTTTTTT
CASSSSGANTGELFF
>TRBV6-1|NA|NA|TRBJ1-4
TGTGCCAGCAGTGAAAACCGGTTGGCAACTAATGAAAAACTGTTTTTT
CASSENRLATNEKLFF
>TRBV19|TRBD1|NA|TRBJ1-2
TGTGCCAGTAGTAAGGGACAGATCTATGGCTACACCTTC
CASSKGQIYGYTF
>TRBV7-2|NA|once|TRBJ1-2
TGTGCCAGCAGCTTAGTTGGGGAGGCTAACTATGGCTACACCTTC
CASSLVGEANYGYTF
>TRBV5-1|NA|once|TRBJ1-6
TGCGCCAGCAGCAAACCGGACTCCAATTCACCCCTCCACTTT
CASSKPDSNSPLHF
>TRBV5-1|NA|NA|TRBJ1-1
TGCGCCAGCAGCCGTGGACAAGGGATGAACACTGAAGCTTTCTTT
CASSRGQGMNTEAFF
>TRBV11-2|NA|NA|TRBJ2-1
TGTGCCAGCAGCTTAGGGTTAGTCAATGAGCAGTTCTTC
CASSLGLVNEQFF
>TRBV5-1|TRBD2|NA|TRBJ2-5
TGCGCCAGCAACCCCGGGGGGGCCCCAGAGACCCAGTACTTC
CASNPGGAPETQYF
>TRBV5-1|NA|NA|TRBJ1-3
TGCGCCAGCAGCTGGGGCGACTCTGGAAACACCATATATTTT
CASSWGDSGNTIYF
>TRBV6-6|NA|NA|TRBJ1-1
TGTGCCAGCAGTAGCAACACTGAAGCTTTCTTT
CASSSNTEAFF
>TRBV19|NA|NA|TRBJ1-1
TGTGCCAGTAGTATAACCCCAGGGGTTCTTAACACTGAAGCTTTCTTT
CASSITPGVLNTEAFF
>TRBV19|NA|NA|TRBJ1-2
TGTGCCAGTAGTATCGTGGGCAGAAACTATGGCTACACCTTC
CASSIVGRNYGYTF
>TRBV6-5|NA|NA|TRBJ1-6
TGTGCCAGCAGTTACTCCTCGGCAGGTGGTTCACCCCTCCACTTT
CASSYSSAGGSPLHF